This passage covers 3 T cell receptor beta chains from one sample sequenced in a study of sequential checkpoint blockade in melanoma (dated by TCRdb to about 2019). Library prep was done by the immunoSEQ multiplex PCR assay. The table comes from immuneACCESS by way of TCRdb, which keeps in-frame sequences with V and J called. Part of the clones is missing from these tables; in studies checked, under half for an unresolved V gene and the rest for unknown reasons. The sample data list 3,000 or so clones, and 18% of these were observed just once. The ten largest clones represent about 27% of the sample. The treatment or condition tag for this specimen amounts to: randomized to nivolumab then ipilimumab (arm A) or the reverse (arm B). Sequences were derived from tumor tissue (inferred from file names), sampled from a patient given nivolumab and ipilimumab in sequence. Receptor source: a human donor with melanoma.

This clone appeared many times. The V gene is TRBV7-4, the J gene TRBJ2-3; no firm D call. The V end was cut by 5 bases, the J end by 4 bases, with 10 bases between. The CDR3 length is 13 residues. Germline CDR1 SGHVT, CDR2 SQSDAQ. The CDR3 sequence: CASSRWESDTQYF. In nucleotides, the CDR3 is TGTGCCAGCAGCCGTTGGGAATCAGATACGCAGTATTTT.

V and J are TRBV4-1 and TRBJ1-2, with 7 bases aligning to TRBD1. Germline V CDR1 and CDR2: MGHRA, YSYEKL. This CDR3 is 14 amino acids long. The V segment lost 3 bases and the J segment 10 bases; nucleotides outside the gene matches: 11. The CDR3 DNA reads TGCGCCAGCAGCCATGTTGACAGGGTCTCTGTCTACACCTTC. This encodes CASSHVDRVSVYTF.

The V gene is TRBV6-8, the J gene TRBJ1-2; no clear D gene. Germline CDR1 reads MNHGY; CDR2 reads SAAAGT. CDR3 length: 13 residues. V was pared by 6 bases and J by 2 bases, with 10 bases between. The CDR3 nucleotides are TGTGCCAGCAGCGCTACAACAAACTATGGCTACACCTTC. Amino acid sequence: CASSATTNYGYTF.